This TCR beta chain was sequenced in a study of T cells in Graves' hyperthyroidism and ophthalmopathy. Across the whole study: Peripheral blood draws took place at initial diagnosis, ahead of any treatment. General observations from the study: Peripheral blood also featured most of the thyroid clonotypes expanded above 0.001.

Patients were excluded for uncontrolled infection, other autoimmune disease, pregnancy or lactation. This clonotype was seen repeatedly, ten times or more. Antigen unknown. From RNA transcripts, TCR beta CDR3 regions were amplified. An initial round of RT-PCR targeting the TCR CDR3 relied on the HTBI primer set. TCRdb re-derived calls from the multiplex PCR reads in MiXCR, one entry per CDR3 protein. The top ten hold 3.8% of the sample, which has approximately 640,000 distinct CDR3 sequences, 15% to 20% seen once. Sequencing was performed on blood. This clonotype originated in a woman between 25 and 40 years old with Graves' hyperthyroidism.

For the CDR3, the DNA is TGTGCCAGCAGGGACAGCCCCCACAATGAGCAGTTCTTC. It encodes CASRDSPHNEQFF. This chain joins TRBV28 and TRBJ2-1; perhaps TRBD1 as D (6 bases). Trimming removed 6 bases from V and 5 bases from J, with 11 bases in between. The CDR3 covers 13 residues. Germline V CDR1 and CDR2: MDHEN, SYDVKM.